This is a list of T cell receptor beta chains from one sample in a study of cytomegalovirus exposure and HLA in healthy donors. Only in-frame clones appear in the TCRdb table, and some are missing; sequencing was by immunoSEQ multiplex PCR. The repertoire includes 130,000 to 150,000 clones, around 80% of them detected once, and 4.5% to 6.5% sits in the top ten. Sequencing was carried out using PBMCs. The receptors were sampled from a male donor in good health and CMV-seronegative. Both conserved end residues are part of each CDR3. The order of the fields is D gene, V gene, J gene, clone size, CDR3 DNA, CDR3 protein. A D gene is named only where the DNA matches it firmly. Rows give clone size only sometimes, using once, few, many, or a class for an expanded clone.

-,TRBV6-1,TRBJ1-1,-,TGTGCCAGCAGTCCCTCAGGGACTATGAACACTGAAGCTTTCTTT,CASSPSGTMNTEAFF
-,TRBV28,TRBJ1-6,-,TGTGCCGGAAAACGGGACACAAATTCACCCCTCCACTTT,CAGKRDTNSPLHF
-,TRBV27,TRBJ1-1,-,TGTGCCAGCAGTTTGGCAAACAGGGCTACCGAAGCTTTCTTT,CASSLANRATEAFF
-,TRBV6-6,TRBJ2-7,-,TGTGCCAGCAGCAGGGGGGACGAGCAGTACTTC,CASSRGDEQYF
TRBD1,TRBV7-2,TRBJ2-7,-,TGTGCCAGCAGCCCCCGACAGGGGTTAACCTACGAGCAGTACTTC,CASSPRQGLTYEQYF
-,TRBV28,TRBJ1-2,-,TGTGCCAGCAGCCAGGGCGGCGAAGGCTACACCTTC,CASSQGGEGYTF
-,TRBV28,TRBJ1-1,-,TGTGCCAGCACCGAGTGGAGATCGAACACTGAAGCTTTCTTT,CASTEWRSNTEAFF
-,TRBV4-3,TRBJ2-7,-,TGCGCCAGCAGCCAAGATGAGGGCCCTTTAGTTCTCGAGCAGTACTTC,CASSQDEGPLVLEQYF
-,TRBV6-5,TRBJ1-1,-,TGTGCCAGCAGTTCGCAGGGGTCGGGCACTGAGGCTTTCTTT,CASSSQGSGTEAFF
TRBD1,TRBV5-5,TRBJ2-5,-,TGTGCCAGCAGCTACACTCGCACAGGGGGAAGGGAGACCCAGTACTTC,CASSYTRTGGRETQYF
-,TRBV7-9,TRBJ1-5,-,TGTGCCAGCACCACGGGGGGACCGCGGAGTGCTCAGCCCCAGCATTTT,CASTTGGPRSAQPQHF
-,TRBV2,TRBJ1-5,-,TGTGCCAGCAGTGAAAGGGAGGGGCAGCCCCAGCATTTT,CASSEREGQPQHF
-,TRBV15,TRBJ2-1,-,TGTGCCACCAGCATACCCGGGGGCTACAATGAGCAGTTCTTC,CATSIPGGYNEQFF
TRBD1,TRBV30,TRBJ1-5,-,TGTGCCTGGAGTGGACAGGGTAATCAGCCCCAGCATTTT,CAWSGQGNQPQHF
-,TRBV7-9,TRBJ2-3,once,TGTGCCAGCAGCGACAAGGAGGTTTATACAGATACGCAGTATTTT,CASSDKEVYTDTQYF
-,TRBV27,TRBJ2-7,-,TGTGCCAGCAGCCCAGACAGGTGGAGACACGAGCAGTACTTC,CASSPDRWRHEQYF
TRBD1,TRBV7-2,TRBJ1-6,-,TGTGCCAGCAGCTTAGTGGGGACAGGGCTGTCACCCCTCCACTTT,CASSLVGTGLSPLHF
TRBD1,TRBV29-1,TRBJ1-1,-,TGCAGCGCCCAGGGGGGATCTGAAGCTTTCTTT,CSAQGGSEAFF
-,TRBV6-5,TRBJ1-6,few,TGTGCCAGCAGGATACAGAGCTCCTATAATTCACCCCTCCACTTT,CASRIQSSYNSPLHF
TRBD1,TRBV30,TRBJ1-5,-,TGTGCCTGGAGCCCTCAGGGGGACCAGCCCCAGCATTTT,CAWSPQGDQPQHF
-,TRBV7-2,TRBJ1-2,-,TGTGCCAGCAGCTTTCGGGGGGCGCTGGACTATGGCTACACCTTC,CASSFRGALDYGYTF
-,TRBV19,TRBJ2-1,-,TGTGCCAGTAAGGCGACATACTCCTACAATGAGCAGTTCTTC,CASKATYSYNEQFF
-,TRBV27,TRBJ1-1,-,TGTGCCAGCGCTCCTCCGATGAGAGCGGGGACCACTGAAGCTTTCTTT,CASAPPMRAGTTEAFF
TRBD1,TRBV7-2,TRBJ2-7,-,TGTGCCAGCAGCTCCGCCGGGACAGGTTTCTACGAGCAGTACTTC,CASSSAGTGFYEQYF
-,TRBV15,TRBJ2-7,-,TGTGCCACCAGCAGAGATAGGGGGAGCTCCTACGAGCAGTACTTC,CATSRDRGSSYEQYF
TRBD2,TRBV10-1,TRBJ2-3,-,TGCGCCAGCAGTGATAATAGCGGGGGGTCTAACACAGATACGCAGTATTTT,CASSDNSGGSNTDTQYF
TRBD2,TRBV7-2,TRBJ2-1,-,TGTGCCAGCAGCCAAGGAAAAGGCGGGGGGACTTACAATGAGCAGTTCTTC,CASSQGKGGGTYNEQFF
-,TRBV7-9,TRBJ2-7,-,TGTGCCAGCAGTTCGGACAGTTCCTACGAGCAGTACTTC,CASSSDSSYEQYF
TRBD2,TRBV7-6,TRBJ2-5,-,TGTGCCAGCAGCTTAGTGGGGGGGGGAGAGACCCAGTACTTC,CASSLVGGGETQYF
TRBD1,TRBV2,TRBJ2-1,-,TGTGCCAGCACTCCTACCGGGACAGGGAAATGGTTGGGACAGTTCTTC,CASTPTGTGKWLGQFF
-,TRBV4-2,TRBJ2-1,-,TGTGCCAGCAGCCAAGATCAGGGGGGCCGCTCCTACAATGAGCAGTTCTTC,CASSQDQGGRSYNEQFF
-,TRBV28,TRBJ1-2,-,TGTGCCAGCAGTTATAGCTCCAATTTTGGCTACACCTTC,CASSYSSNFGYTF
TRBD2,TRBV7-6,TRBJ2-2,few,TGTGCCAGCAGAAGCGGGGGGGCCTTGGCTGGGGAGCTGTTTTTT,CASRSGGALAGELFF
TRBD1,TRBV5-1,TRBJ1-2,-,TGCGCCAGCAGCTTGGGGGACAGGTCCCATGGCTACACCTTC,CASSLGDRSHGYTF
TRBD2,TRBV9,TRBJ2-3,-,TGTGCCAGCAGCGCCTCCGGGACTAGAGCAGATACGCAGTATTTT,CASSASGTRADTQYF
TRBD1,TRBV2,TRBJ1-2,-,TGTGCCAGCAGCGAGCGCACAGGGGGCGGCTATGGCTACACCTTC,CASSERTGGGYGYTF
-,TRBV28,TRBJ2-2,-,TGTGCCAGTAGTTTGACTGGGTCGGGCGGGGAGCTGTTTTTT,CASSLTGSGGELFF
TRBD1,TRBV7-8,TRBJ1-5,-,TGTGCCAGCAGCTCACTTACCGGGACAGCCAACAATCAGCCCCAGCATTTT,CASSSLTGTANNQPQHF
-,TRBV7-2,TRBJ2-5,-,TGTGCCAGCAGCTCTGCGTCTACGCGGGAGACCCAGTACTTC,CASSSASTRETQYF
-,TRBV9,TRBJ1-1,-,TGTGCCAGCAGCGTAGCTACATCAGGGTACACTGAAGCTTTCTTT,CASSVATSGYTEAFF
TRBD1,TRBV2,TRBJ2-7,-,TGTGCCAGCAGGGGGGGGGACAGGGAGGCCAATCCGTACTTC,CASRGGDREANPYF
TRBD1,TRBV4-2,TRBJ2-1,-,TGTGCCAGCAGCCAAGATCCGCGGACAGGGGAATACCATGAGCAGTTCTTC,CASSQDPRTGEYHEQFF